A single TCR beta chain is shown here with its context. Profiled with immunoSEQ multiplex PCR; TCRdb holds only in-frame clones, not every one. This table has about 33,000 clones, 90% to 95% appearing once. V was cut by 4 bases and J by 7 bases, with 18 bases left in between. CDR3 length: 14 residues. CDR1 is SGHRS, CDR2 YFSETQ, per germline. This sample was included in a study of T cell changes during pregnancy in multiple sclerosis. Sequencing used CD4+ T cells from peripheral blood mononuclear cells, obtained in the third trimester of pregnancy. This TCR was recovered from a female donor in good health, enrolled as a control in a pregnancy study. The rearrangement links TRBV5-1 to TRBJ2-7; tentative D call: TRBD1 (6 bases). CDR3 sequence reads: CASSRPGQWVEQYF. The CDR3 nucleotides read TGCGCCAGCAGCAGGCCAGGACAGTGGGTAGAGCAGTACTTC.